This TCR beta chain derives from a study of PD-1 blockade in mismatch repair-deficient tumors. Study as a whole: Patients had about a dozen mismatch repair-deficient cancer types, all previously treated and progressing.

Mismatch repair deficiency was confirmed in all patients, by PCR or immunohistochemistry. The assay was immunoSEQ multiplex PCR, and TCRdb's table has in-frame clones only and misses some. The data contain 80,000 to 100,000 clones, approximately 84% of them singletons. This clone is a singleton in its sample. The germline V gene encodes CDR1 WSHSY and CDR2 SAAADI. The CDR3 length is 14 residues. Between the trimmed V and J ends, which lost 3 bases and 3 bases, there was a span of 11 bases. This clonotype was obtained from an adult with mismatch repair-deficient cancer. This chain joins TRBV10-2 and TRBJ1-2; no firm D call. The starting material was peripheral blood, obtained 12 weeks after starting pembrolizumab. DNA of the CDR3: TGCGCCAGCAGTGAAAAGACAATAGACTATGGCTACACCTTC. Amino acid sequence: CASSEKTIDYGYTF.